This is a list of T cell receptor beta chains from one sample in a study of blood T cell repertoires in COVID-19. Clones were read by immunoSEQ multiplex PCR, and TCRdb kept only the in-frame ones, dropping some. The repertoire holds 90,000 to 100,000 clones, with over 70% as singletons. Sample: peripheral blood. The receptor set was obtained from a man aged 55 to 69 with acute or convalescent COVID-19. Both conserved end residues are trimmed from each CDR3. The order of the fields is V gene, CDR3 protein.

>TRBV7-9
ASSLVGDESYEQY
>TRBV3-1/TRBV3-2
ASSQVASGYYNEQF
>TRBV18
ASSPVSGGLNEQF
>TRBV11-3
ASSLSGVNTEAF
>TRBV5-6
ASSPRAGTRQETQY
>TRBV7-2
ASSPGRANTEAF
>TRBV5-1
ASSLSTSGSGETQY
>TRBV28
ASSFLDEQY
>TRBV7-2
ASSLDRGRRNQPQH
>TRBV5-6
ASSFVDGANVLT
>TRBV2
ASSGLAGVRNEQF
>TRBV6-4
ASSGQGYTGEQF
>TRBV11-3
ASSTGGQMNTEAF
>TRBV19
ASTSTGVNSPLH
>TRBV3-1/TRBV3-2
ASSQQTGQGGGSYNSPLH
>TRBV5-6
ASSLGQKFNQPQH
>TRBV6-2/TRBV6-3
ASSYGGRFYTEAF
>TRBV18
ASSPLEGVTEAF
>TRBV5-1
ASSLDRGNTEAF
>TRBV5-1
ASSLVAGGPNEQF
>TRBV6-2/TRBV6-3
ASSPSGQGVAF
>TRBV4-2
ASSQEGGEYGYT
>TRBV28
ASSSSTISKYEQY
>TRBV7-3
ASSLSRTGGQDTQY
>TRBV5-1
ASSPRTSTDTQY
>TRBV7-9
ASSKTVLAGGRTYEQY
>TRBV28
ASRGGTSGRNYEQY
>TRBV19
ASSISGTGNYEQY
>TRBV3-1/TRBV3-2
ASSQESQGATGNTIY
>TRBV3-1/TRBV3-2
ASSQIAAGAWETQY
>TRBV28
ASYPRRQRNSYEQY
>TRBV3-1/TRBV3-2
ASSQGLAGGTGDTQY
>TRBV6-2/TRBV6-3
ASSYPQLAGTSYEQY
>TRBV6-2/TRBV6-3
ASSYSPTGSSSGNTIY
>TRBV11-2
ASSPSSGSYADTQY
>TRBV18
ASSRTDRGLLNTEAF
>TRBV5-4
ASSVDSLQETQY
>TRBV5-8
ASSYRGRRETQY
>TRBV29-1
SVEPGTVRGGEAF
>TRBV7-6
ASSLSGGQGARETQY
>TRBV7-2
ASSSSSGRLDEQY
>TRBV7-2
ASTPGTSGYNEQF
>TRBV19
ASSITGTGRGYNEQF
>TRBV12-1
ASSKGTGVDEQF
>TRBV7-2
ASSLTGESTGELF
>TRBV7-9
ASSPRQISTYGYT
>TRBV10-1
ASSRQGYTEAF
>TRBV20-1
SASLLAGGEQY
>TRBV11-2
ASSFQGGFSYEQY